These T cell receptor beta chains were read from a single sample in a study of blood T cell repertoires in COVID-19. The repertoire was sequenced with immunoSEQ multiplex PCR; TCRdb's copy has only in-frame clones and lacks some. The data hold 90,000 or so clones, with approximately 85% observed a single time. The specimen was peripheral blood. The receptors derive from a man aged 45-60 years with active COVID-19. The CDR3 runs from the conserved cysteine through the conserved F or W. The D gene is left open where the match is weak. Some rows mark clone size as missing; the rest say once, few, many or name a class of expanded clone.

.	.	TRBV5-1	TRBJ2-5	CASSLAGTDLETQYF	TGCGCCAGCAGCCTTGCTGGGACTGACCTAGAGACCCAGTACTTC
.	TRBD1	TRBV19	TRBJ1-2	CASSGQGEGYTF	TGTGCCAGTAGCGGACAGGGCGAAGGCTACACCTTC
once	.	TRBV9	TRBJ1-1	CASSETTGNTEAFF	TGTGCCAGCAGCGAGACGACAGGGAACACTGAAGCTTTCTTT
.	.	TRBV28	TRBJ2-7	CASGGGGRSSYEQYF	TGTGCCAGCGGGGGAGGAGGCCGTAGCTCCTACGAGCAGTACTTC
.	.	TRBV7-9	TRBJ2-2	CASSLGRGAREELFF	TGTGCCAGCAGCTTAGGACGGGGGGCGCGCGAGGAGCTGTTTTTT
.	TRBD1	TRBV2	TRBJ1-5	CASSELGQASNQPQHF	TGTGCCAGCAGTGAGTTGGGACAGGCCAGCAATCAGCCCCAGCATTTT
.	.	TRBV5-1	TRBJ2-7	CASSPETAYEQYF	TGCGCCAGCAGCCCTGAGACAGCCTACGAGCAGTACTTC
.	.	TRBV6-2/TRBV6-3	TRBJ2-5	CASSLGRVQETQYF	TGTGCCAGCAGTCTTGGCAGGGTCCAAGAGACCCAGTACTTC
.	.	TRBV9	TRBJ2-2	CASSVARDKGPSTGELFF	TGTGCCAGCAGCGTAGCTAGGGACAAGGGCCCGAGCACCGGGGAGCTGTTTTTT
.	.	TRBV5-4	TRBJ2-7	CASSLLEQTSHEQYF	TGTGCCAGCAGCCTGTTGGAGCAGACCTCGCACGAGCAGTACTTC
.	.	TRBV19	TRBJ1-1	CASSIASYDEAFF	TGTGCCAGTAGTATAGCCAGTTATGATGAAGCTTTCTTT
.	.	TRBV28	TRBJ2-7	CASSRSPTASYEQYF	TGTGCCAGCAGCCGAAGCCCGACAGCCTCCTACGAGCAGTACTTC
.	TRBD2	TRBV13	TRBJ2-7	CASSATSRLDEQYF	TGTGCCAGCAGCGCGACTAGCCGCCTCGACGAGCAGTACTTC
.	TRBD2	TRBV5-1	TRBJ2-2	CASSPYQTSGRAVTGELFF	TGCGCCAGCAGCCCCTATCAGACTAGCGGGAGGGCCGTCACCGGGGAGCTGTTTTTT
.	.	TRBV5-5	TRBJ1-1	CASSLVFGLNTEAFF	TGTGCCAGCAGCTTGGTTTTCGGGTTGAACACTGAAGCTTTCTTT
.	TRBD1	TRBV28	TRBJ1-2	CASVNRGIINYGYTF	TGTGCCAGTGTAAACAGGGGAATTATTAACTATGGCTACACCTTC
.	.	TRBV4-3	TRBJ1-4	CASSQDVGGKGEKLFF	TGCGCCAGCAGCCAAGATGTGGGGGGGAAGGGTGAAAAACTGTTTTTT